A selection of T cell receptor beta chains follows, all from one sample in a study of OX40 agonist ivuxolimab in advanced cancers. TCRdb's table, derived via immunoSEQ multiplex PCR, lists solely in-frame clones and lacks some. The sample yields about 61,000 clones, around nine tenths seen once. The input for sequencing was CD4+ or CD8+ T cells sorted from blood, taken in a trial of the OX40 agonist ivuxolimab. These receptors were taken from an adult with an advanced solid tumor such as melanoma, head and neck, liver or kidney cancer. The conserved cysteine and the conserved F or W are not part of the CDR3 here.

j_call,v_call,cdr3_aa
TRBJ2-1,TRBV2,ASSEDQGLYNEQF
TRBJ2-5,TRBV6-6,ASSYSRLAGGETQY
TRBJ2-5,TRBV7-6,ASSRRLAGGQETQY
TRBJ2-5,TRBV18,ASSPRTGGEETQY
TRBJ2-5,TRBV7-2,ASSPTGLETQY
TRBJ2-7,TRBV4-3,ASSLVGGSEQY
TRBJ1-4,TRBV19,ASSTTTGFEKLF
TRBJ1-1,TRBV5-6,ASSLQGANTEAF
TRBJ2-1,TRBV9,ASSVEQRGPYNEQF
TRBJ2-1,TRBV4-3,ASSPTGGSYNEQF
TRBJ2-3,TRBV20-1,SARRGTQY
TRBJ1-1,TRBV10-2,ASSPTNTEAF
TRBJ1-5,TRBV5-5,ASSQTASGQPQH
TRBJ2-6,TRBV5-1,ASSSGTSGNTGANVLT
TRBJ1-6,TRBV7-9,ASSLQGQGMSPLH
TRBJ2-5,TRBV7-2,ASSLVGRGAPQETQY
TRBJ1-1,TRBV30,AWRGGGTEAF
TRBJ1-3,TRBV5-1,ASSPDGSGNTIY
TRBJ2-6,TRBV5-4,ASSFRGAGANVLT
TRBJ2-7,TRBV6-6,ASKAVYEQY
TRBJ1-1,TRBV18,ASSDLGQGVTEAF
TRBJ2-3,TRBV7-2,ASSLRRVVRDTQY
TRBJ2-5,TRBV27,ASSLTVGRGLETQY
TRBJ1-3,TRBV10-2,ASSDAGAGNTIY
TRBJ2-5,TRBV7-7,ASSAFGGDQETQY
TRBJ1-1,TRBV5-4,ASSSPAAPLEAF
TRBJ1-2,TRBV5-6,ASSLQGWVGYGYT
TRBJ2-3,TRBV10-3,AIRTYTDTQY
TRBJ1-2,TRBV4-1,ASSQRQFNYGYT
TRBJ2-1,TRBV14,ASSQVVGNEQF
TRBJ1-2,TRBV5-4,ASSLSTWTAANYGYT
TRBJ1-5,TRBV5-1,ASRGDGSNQPQH
TRBJ2-7,TRBV7-9,ASSLSGAPPYEQY
TRBJ1-2,TRBV5-8,ASSLSNALGYGYT
TRBJ1-5,TRBV6-5,ASRTGTNQPQH
TRBJ2-7,TRBV6-6,ASRPPGGALDEQY
TRBJ2-1,TRBV6-1,ASSEQGAGDEQF
TRBJ2-5,TRBV6-1,ASSQGTQY
TRBJ2-5,TRBV5-1,ASSLWGANDETQY
TRBJ2-1,TRBV12-5,ASGLKPNSYNEQF
TRBJ2-5,TRBV7-8,ASSRDTTHQETQY
TRBJ1-1,TRBV30,AYQGDVTEAF
TRBJ2-2,TRBV15,ATSPQGAVTGELF
TRBJ2-7,TRBV5-4,ASSWSGGAGYEQY
TRBJ2-7,TRBV5-6,ASSFSGGGYEQY